This TCR beta chain was identified during a study of CD8+ T cells in alopecia areata. Study at large: Administration of oral tofacitinib to treated patients was at 5 to 10 mg twice daily.

Study-wide results and caveats: Possibly as an HLA-related effect, TCR sharing across patients appeared less clear than in mice.

RNA was isolated and reverse transcribed to cDNA, the sequencing template. The table came from immunoSEQ multiplex PCR; TCRdb's copy has only in-frame clones and leaves some out. The sample has over 150,000 clones, about 63% seen once. Germline CDR1 SGHVS, CDR2 FQNEAQ. The ends were cut back, 11 bases at V and 2 bases at J, with 13 bases in the middle. This CDR3 comprises 14 residues. This clone was observed once. Its antigen remains unidentified. The rearrangement uses TRBV7-8 and TRBJ2-6; weak D call: TRBD1 (5 bases). The starting material was CD4+ T cells sorted from blood, obtained at week 0. The sequence derives from a human donor with alopecia areata. The CDR3 sequence is CAGQTRAGANVLTF. The CDR3 DNA follows: TGTGCCGGGCAGACCAGGGCTGGGGCCAACGTCCTGACTTTC.